The entry below gives a single TCR beta chain sequence along with its context. This clonotype was detected ten times or more. Its antigen remains undetermined. Base-call qualities are not available, and no considerably larger clone is one nucleotide away. These data belong to a study of T cells in Graves' hyperthyroidism and ophthalmopathy (dated by TCRdb to the late 2010s). Notes on the research overall: Peripheral blood was sampled at the time of initial diagnosis, prior to any treatment. After sampling, hyperthyroidism patients received methimazole starting at 30 mg daily, and ophthalmopathy patients received high-dose intravenous methylprednisolone. The roughly 100 discovery patients were randomly divided into training and test sets at a 7:3 ratio. The paper describes TCR Vbeta CDR3 sequencing of about 140 peripheral blood samples, made up of 43 ophthalmopathy patients, some 76 hyperthyroidism patients and roughly 17 progressor patients. An independent validation cohort of under 20 hyperthyroidism patients and approximately 15 patients who later progressed to ophthalmopathy tested prospective prediction of ophthalmopathy. A discovery cohort of roughly 100 patients, roughly 43 with Graves' ophthalmopathy and roughly 59 with stable Graves' hyperthyroidism, was used to find distinguishing TCR V-J signatures. In roughly six Graves' hyperthyroidism patients, the study also compared T-cell repertoires from thyroid tissue with T-cell repertoires from blood.

The TCR beta CDR3 regions were amplified from RNA transcripts. The first round of RT-PCR for the TCR CDR3 was performed with the HTBI primer set and the Qiagen OneStep RT-PCR kit. Libraries were constructed in a second round of multiplex PCR, after which size selection and purification were performed. Libraries were sequenced paired-end with 100 bp reads on an Illumina HiSeq2000. Per the source publication's procedure: SOAPnuke was used to process the raw data, removing reads that contained adapters or uncalled bases, had a mean Phred below 15, or lacked an exact match to the constant primer or identifier. High-quality paired reads were merged with COPE v1.2.5, and unique nucleotide sequences were defined as clonotypes. MiTCR v1.1 was used to align clonotypes to the IMGT TRBV, TRBD and TRBJ reference segments. The analysis was restricted to V-J combinations with a frequency above 0.0001, which together covered just over 99% of the repertoires. The TCS score was defined as F50 (clonal expansion) divided by E x V (chaos), with BLOSUM62-based TCRdist calculated between CDR3 peptides within each V-J. Welch's t-statistics and random forest reduced 500 to 550 V-J features to under 15, which were used in a naive Bayes classifier (R e1071). The raw public data were reprocessed by TCRdb itself: fastp quality trimming at Q25, MiXCR clonotype calling, in-frame beta chains only. Each record represents a unique CDR3 protein, reported with the most common genes and DNA among its rows. V and J calls and clone size were set by TCRdb, not the authors. Recorded for this sample are under 550,000 distinct CDR3 sequences; just under 20% of them occurred a single time. Of the sample, roughly 44% is held by the ten largest clones.

Ophthalmopathy patients had moderately to severely active disease, with a Clinical Activity Score of 3 or more, a NOSPECS grade of 4 or more, and a disease duration of less than 3 months. Exclusion was applied to patients with uncontrolled infections, other autoimmune diseases, pregnancy or lactation. Diagnoses were established on the basis of clinical symptoms, serum thyroxine and TRAb, thyroid ultrasound, and orbital computed tomography. Ficoll-Paque density gradient centrifugation was used to isolate PBMCs from around 10 ml of fresh peripheral blood. Total RNA was extracted using Trizol reagent, and RNA quality was assessed on an Agilent 2100 Bioanalyzer. The CDR3 contains 14 residues, cysteine and phenylalanine counted. The sequence is cut down to CDR3 DNA, 42 bases in frame from base 1. V is clipped by 1 base and J by 5 bases, and the sequence between their germline boundaries is 12 bases long. CDR1 and CDR2 (SGHAT, FQNNGV) derive from the germline V gene.

Beyond this particular receptor, the publication reports: During validation, the model predicted progression to ophthalmopathy a median of approximately six months ahead of onset, with around 70% sensitivity and 72.22% specificity. Ophthalmopathy was separated from stable hyperthyroidism by a 13 V-J signature model, with around 90% sensitivity and about 84% specificity obtained in cross-validation and 80%/75% obtained in testing. Sample size was not statistically predetermined, and investigators were not blinded to group allocation. Most expanded thyroid clonotypes (frequency above 0.001) were also detected in blood, suggesting blood repertoires may reflect thyroid immune responses.

Sequencing was performed on blood. The chain is encoded by TRBV11-2 joined to TRBJ2-7; no D gene call is confident. The TCR originated in a man aged 35 to 55 with Graves' ophthalmopathy. The CDR3 is CASSLGWRNHEQYF. The DNA sequence is TGTGCCAGCAGCTTAGGTTGGCGAAACCACGAGCAGTACTTC.